This section outlines one TCR beta chain sequence together with its context. The antigen remains unidentified. This record comes from a study of CD8+ T cells in alopecia areata. Study in general: Treated individuals took tofacitinib by mouth, 5 to 10 mg twice daily.

TCR sequencing used cDNA made by reverse transcription of extracted RNA. The assay was immunoSEQ multiplex PCR, and TCRdb's table has in-frame clones only and misses some. The data contain fewer than 250,000 clones, roughly 40% of them seen just once; the ten biggest clones take up about 2.6%. Findings and limits, study-wide: Lesional scalp, especially alopecia totalis/universalis, showed higher clonality than normal scalp.

Treatment defined: oral pan-JAK inhibitor, 5-10 mg twice daily. Cell sorting was applied to PBMCs, and CD4+ and CD8+ T cells were collected. V was pared by 0 bases and J by 0 bases, with 0 bases of the junction left unmatched. Germline-derived CDR1 and CDR2 are SGHRS and YFSETQ. CDR3 length: 15 residues. This sequence joins TRBV5-1 and TRBJ2-1; 7 bases fit TRBD2. This TCR was recovered from a human donor with alopecia areata. This material consisted of CD4+ T cells sorted from blood, taken between weeks 36 and 40, from a patient treated with tofacitinib. The CDR3 nucleotides are TGCGCCAGCAGCTTGGGGACTAGCTCCTACAATGAGCAGTTCTTC. Its translation is CASSLGTSSYNEQFF.